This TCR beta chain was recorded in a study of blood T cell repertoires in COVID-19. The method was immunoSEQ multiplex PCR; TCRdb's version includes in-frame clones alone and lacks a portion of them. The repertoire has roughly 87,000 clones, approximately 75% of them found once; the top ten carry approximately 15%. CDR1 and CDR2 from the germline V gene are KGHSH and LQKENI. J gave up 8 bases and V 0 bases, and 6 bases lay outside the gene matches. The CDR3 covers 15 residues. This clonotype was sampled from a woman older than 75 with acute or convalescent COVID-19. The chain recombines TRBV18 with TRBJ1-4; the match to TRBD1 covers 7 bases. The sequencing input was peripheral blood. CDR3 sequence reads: CASSPPDRSGEKLFF. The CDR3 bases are TGTGCCAGCTCACCACCGGACAGGTCAGGGGAAAAACTGTTTTTT.